Following are 11 T cell receptor beta chains from one sample sequenced in a study of human T cells and chemical hapten exposure. Sample time point: patch test 1, 2 weeks after DPC sensitization. Noted treatment: therapeutic diphenylcyclopropenone sensitization with weekly scalp DPC. TCRdb reprocessed the RACE reads with MiXCR, giving one entry per CDR3 protein. The sample holds tens of thousands of distinct CDR3 sequences, approximately 8% seen once. The source material was whole blood, sampled in connection with sensitization to the hapten diphenylcyclopropenone (DPC). The receptors derive from a woman aged 25 to 39 with alopecia areata. Some clones in this sample may be carry-over from other donors' samples.

This clonotype was seen at least ten times. The rearrangement joins TRBV29-1 to TRBJ2-1; 8 bases fit TRBD2. The CDR3 consists of 14 residues. The junction had 9 bases not matched to a gene; V was cut back by 6 bases and J by 5 bases. CDR1 is SQVTM and CDR2 is ANQGSEA in the germline V gene. CDR3 amino acids: CSVWGAGGDNEQFF. CDR3 coding DNA: TGCAGCGTGTGGGGTGCGGGGGGCGACAATGAGCAGTTCTTC.

This clonotype has at least ten counts. The rearrangement uses TRBV7-9 and TRBJ1-5; maybe TRBD1 (5 bases). Deletions cut 5 bases from V and 0 bases from J, with 17 bases between. This CDR3 has 17 amino acids. In germline, CDR1 is SEHNR, CDR2 FQNEAQ (reference sequence). CDR3 coding DNA: TGTGCCAGCAGCCTTGGTGGGGGGGATCATAGCAATCAGCCCCAGCATTTT. Amino acids: CASSLGGGDHSNQPQHF.

This chain joins TRBV6-6 and TRBJ1-2, with D hard to call. V was cut by 7 bases and J by 5 bases, with 11 bases left in between. CDR1 and CDR2 from the germline V gene are MNHNY and SVGAGI (reference sequence). The CDR3 loop spans 12 amino acids. The CDR3 spells CASTPTGYGYTF. The DNA for the CDR3 is TGTGCCAGCACCCCGACTGGTTATGGCTACACCTTC.

This clonotype was seen a handful of times. CDR3 coding DNA: TGTGCCAGCAGTGGGAGCGGGGGGGATGATACGCAGTATTTT. It is translated as CASSGSGGDDTQYF. The rearrangement joins TRBV6-1 to TRBJ2-3; 10 bases match TRBD2. In germline, CDR1 is MNHNS, CDR2 SASEGT. The CDR3 length is 14 residues. J gave up 6 bases and V 4 bases, and 4 bases lay outside the gene matches.

The V and J genes are TRBV3-1 and TRBJ1-1; 7 bases are shared with TRBD1. The CDR3 has 14 amino acids. Germline V CDR1 and CDR2: LGHDT, YNNKEL (reference sequence). V lost 6 bases to trimming and J lost 3 bases; unmatched junction nucleotides: 7. The CDR3: CASRLSRGDTEAFF. The CDR3 DNA reads TGTGCCAGCAGGCTCTCCAGGGGGGACACTGAAGCTTTCTTT.

In regard to this clonotype: This may stem from a read error, because a much larger clone lies one nucleotide away. V gene TRBV2 combines with J gene TRBJ1-5; D may be TRBD1 (6 bases). CDR1 and CDR2 (germline): SNHLY, FYNNEI. CDR3 size: 14 residues. The V gene lost 1 base and the J gene lost 5 bases, with 9 bases spanning the gap. The CDR3 DNA reads as TGTGCCAGCAGTGAAGGTACAGGGTATCAGCCCCAGCATTTT. Translating gives CASSEGTGYQPQHF.

This clonotype was detected ten times or more. This sequence joins TRBV30 and TRBJ1-1; D not resolved. Germline CDR1 reads GTSNPN; CDR2 reads SVGIG (reference sequence). The CDR3 runs 13 residues. Trimming took off 5 bases at V and 5 bases at J, with 15 bases between the two ends. The CDR3 loop reads CAWGVGQWTEAFF. CDR3 DNA: TGTGCCTGGGGCGTAGGGCAATGGACTGAAGCTTTCTTT.

This clonotype was seen a handful of times. V and J are TRBV12-3 or TRBV12-4 and TRBJ1-1; the D is unclear. V dropped 7 bases and J dropped 2 bases, with 17 bases sitting between them. The CDR3 contains 15 residues. CDR3 amino acids: CASKGGGSGNTEAFF. The CDR3 DNA is TGTGCCAGCAAGGGCGGTGGGTCAGGAAACACTGAAGCTTTCTTT.

This clonotype was seen at least ten times. The chain has TRBV5-1 and TRBJ2-2; 11 bases match TRBD2. The V gene end was trimmed by 4 bases and the J gene end by 4 bases; junction bases not matched to a gene: 12. The germline V gene has CDR1 SGHRS and CDR2 YFSETQ. CDR3 length: 18 amino acids. The CDR3 reads CASSPHSLAGGRTGELFF. The CDR3 DNA reads TGCGCCAGCAGCCCCCATTCCTTAGCGGGGGGGCGCACCGGGGAGCTGTTTTTT. Complete variable domain (other parts from reference TRBV5-1 and TRBJ2-2): KAGVTQTPRYLIKTRGQQVTLSCSPISGHRSVSWYQQTPGQGLQFLFEYFSETQRNKGNFPGRFSGRQFSNSRSEMNVSTLELGDSALYLCASSPHSLAGGRTGELFFGEGSRLTVL.

The J gene is TRBJ1-1, the V gene TRBV12-3 or TRBV12-4; unclear D gene. The CDR3 spans 14 residues. V lost 3 bases, J lost 0 bases, and 8 bases lay in between. The CDR3 DNA is TGTGCCAGCAGTTTCACAGCTATGAACACTGAAGCTTTCTTT. It specifies CASSFTAMNTEAFF.

This clonotype was counted only a few times. J is TRBJ1-2 and V is TRBV29-1; D is possibly TRBD1 (5 bases). This CDR3 is 15 amino acids long. Trimming removed 6 bases from V and 2 bases from J, with 19 bases in between. Germline lookup yields CDR1 SQVTM and CDR2 ANQGSEA. The CDR3 nucleotides read TGCAGCGTGCCTATGGCCGGGACGACGAACTATGGCTACACCTTC. Its translation is CSVPMAGTTNYGYTF. The complete variable domain, with remaining parts taken from reference TRBV29-1 and TRBJ1-2, reads SAVISQKPSRDICQRGTSLTIQCQVDSQVTMMFWYRQQPGQSLTLIATANQGSEATYESGFVIDKFPISRPNLTFSTLTVSNMSPEDSSIYLCSVPMAGTTNYGYTFGSGTRLTVV.